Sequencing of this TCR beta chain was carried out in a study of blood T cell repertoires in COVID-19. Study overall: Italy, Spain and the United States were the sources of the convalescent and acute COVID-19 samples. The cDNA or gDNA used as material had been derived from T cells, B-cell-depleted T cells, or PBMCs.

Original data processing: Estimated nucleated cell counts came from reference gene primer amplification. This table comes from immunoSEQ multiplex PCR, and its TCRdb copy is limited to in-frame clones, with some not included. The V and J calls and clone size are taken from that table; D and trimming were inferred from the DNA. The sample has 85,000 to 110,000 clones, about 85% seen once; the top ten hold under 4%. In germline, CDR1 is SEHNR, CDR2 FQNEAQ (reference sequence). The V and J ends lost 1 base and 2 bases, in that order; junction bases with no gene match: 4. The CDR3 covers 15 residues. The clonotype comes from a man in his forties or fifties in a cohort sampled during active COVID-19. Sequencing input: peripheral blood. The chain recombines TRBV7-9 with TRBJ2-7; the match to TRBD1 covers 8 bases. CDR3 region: CASSLDQGAPYEQYF. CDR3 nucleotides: TGTGCCAGCAGCTTAGACCAGGGGGCTCCCTACGAGCAGTACTTC.